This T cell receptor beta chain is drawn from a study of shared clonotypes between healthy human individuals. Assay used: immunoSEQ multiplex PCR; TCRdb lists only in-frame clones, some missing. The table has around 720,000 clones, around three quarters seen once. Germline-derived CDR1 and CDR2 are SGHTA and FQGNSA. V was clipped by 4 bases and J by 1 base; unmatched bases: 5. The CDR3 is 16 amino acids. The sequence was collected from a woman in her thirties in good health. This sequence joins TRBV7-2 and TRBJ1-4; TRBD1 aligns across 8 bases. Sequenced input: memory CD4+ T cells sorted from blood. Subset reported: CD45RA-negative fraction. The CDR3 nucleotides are TGTGCCAGCAGCTGGACAGGGACTCAAACTAATGAAAAACTGTTTTTT. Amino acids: CASSWTGTQTNEKLFF. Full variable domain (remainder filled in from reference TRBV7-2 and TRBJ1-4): GAGVSQSPSNKVTEKGKDVELRCDPISGHTALYWYRQSLGQGLEFLIYFQGNSAPDKSGLPSDRFSAERTGGSVSTLTIQRTQQEDSAVYLCASSWTGTQTNEKLFFGSGTQLSVL.